Following are 29 T cell receptor beta chains from one sample sequenced in a study of blood T cell repertoires in COVID-19. Data came from immunoSEQ multiplex PCR; TCRdb stores just in-frame clones and leaves some out. The table lists some 300,000 clones, around nine tenths of them singletons. The specimen was peripheral blood. The source is a man in his sixties or seventies with acute or convalescent COVID-19.

This clone has just a few counts. V gene TRBV2 combines with J gene TRBJ2-1, with 9 positions matching TRBD1. Germline assignment: CDR1 SNHLY and CDR2 FYNNEI. The CDR3 covers 15 residues. V lost 6 bases to trimming and J lost 2 bases; unmatched junction nucleotides: 5. Written as DNA, the CDR3 is TGTGCCAGCAGCCTAGGACAGGGGCCCTACAATGAGCAGTTCTTC. Translation: CASSLGQGPYNEQFF.

The sample holds one count of this clone. The chain uses TRBV19 and TRBJ2-7; TRBD2 aligns across 9 bases. Germline assignment: CDR1 LNHDA and CDR2 SQIVND (reference sequence). The CDR3 is made up of 17 amino acids. The V gene end was trimmed by 1 base and the J gene end by 3 bases; junction bases not matched to a gene: 10. The DNA of the CDR3 is TGTGCCAGTAGTATAGGTCCTTCTAGCGGGAATTTCTACGAGCAGTACTTC. It translates to CASSIGPSSGNFYEQYF.

In its sample, this clone was seen once. The chain links TRBV11-3 to TRBJ1-1, with D tentatively TRBD1 (6 bases). The CDR3 totals 14 residues. V dropped 8 bases and J dropped 7 bases, with 20 bases sitting between them. Per germline, CDR1 SGHNT and CDR2 YENEEA. The CDR3 loop is CASFPTGRGFEAFF. The CDR3 DNA reads TGTGCCAGCTTTCCGACAGGAAGAGGTTTTGAAGCTTTCTTT.

J is TRBJ1-3 and V is TRBV2; possible D gene TRBD1, 6 bases. CDR3 length: 13 amino acids. Germline CDR1 and CDR2: SNHLY and FYNNEI. The V end lost 3 bases, the J end lost 8 bases, and 11 bases lay between the germline ends. The CDR3 nucleotides are TGTGCCAGCAGTGACAGGGGTGGGGACACCATATATTTT. It specifies CASSDRGGDTIYF.

The chain carries TRBV7-2 and TRBJ1-1; maybe TRBD1 (5 bases). CDR1 and CDR2 from the germline V gene are SGHTA and FQGNSA. The CDR3 is 13 residues long. V gave up 4 bases and J gave up 8 bases, with 14 bases separating them. The CDR3 sequence: CASSSRTGNEAFF. CDR3 sequence (DNA): TGTGCCAGCAGCTCAAGAACAGGAAACGAAGCTTTCTTT. Using reference TRBV7-2 and TRBJ1-1 for the parts outside the CDR3, the full variable domain is GAGVSQSPSNKVTEKGKDVELRCDPISGHTALYWYRQSLGQGLEFLIYFQGNSAPDKSGLPSDRFSAERTGGSVSTLTIQRTQQEDSAVYLCASSSRTGNEAFFGQGTRLTVV.

As for this clone: In the same sample, other DNA sequences code for this CDR3. The rearrangement uses TRBV10-3 and TRBJ1-4; TRBD1 matches 8 bases. This CDR3 has 14 residues. CDR1 is ENHRY, CDR2 SYGVKD, per germline. V dropped 2 bases and J dropped 8; count of bases not matched to a gene: 4. CDR3 bases: TGTGCCATCAGTGAGGACAGGGGTGGGGAAAAACTGTTTTTT. Its translation is CAISEDRGGEKLFF.

This clone appeared many times. Within the sample, other DNA sequences also encode this same CDR3. The chain links TRBV2 to TRBJ2-5; a possible D gene is TRBD2 (7 bases). CDR3 length equals 15 residues. V dropped 3 bases and J dropped 4 bases, with 15 bases sitting between them. Germline V CDR1 and CDR2: SNHLY, FYNNEI. Here the CDR3 reads CASSEGGGALETQYF. In nucleotides, the CDR3 is TGTGCCAGCAGTGAGGGAGGGGGGGCCTTAGAGACCCAGTACTTC.

The rearrangement uses TRBV7-2 and TRBJ2-5, with unresolved D. The CDR3 loop spans 13 amino acids. The germline CDR1 and CDR2 sequences are SGHTA and FQGNSA. V shed 8 bases and J shed 1 base, with 11 bases lying between them. CDR3 nucleotide sequence: TGTGCCAGCGCACGTGGCAGCCAAGAGACCCAGTACTTC. Its translation is CASARGSQETQYF. The whole variable domain, remainder taken from reference TRBV7-2 and TRBJ2-5, is GAGVSQSPSNKVTEKGKDVELRCDPISGHTALYWYRQSLGQGLEFLIYFQGNSAPDKSGLPSDRFSAERTGGSVSTLTIQRTQQEDSAVYLCASARGSQETQYFGPGTRLLVL.

V is TRBV4-3 and J is TRBJ2-3; TRBD2 agrees at 10 bases. This CDR3 comprises 17 residues. The V and J ends lost 0 bases and 4 bases, in that order; junction bases with no gene match: 7. The germline V gene has CDR1 LGHNA and CDR2 YSLEER. The chain's CDR3 is CASSQDPAGGWADTQYF. CDR3 DNA: TGCGCCAGCAGCCAAGATCCAGCGGGAGGGTGGGCAGATACGCAGTATTTT.

V gene TRBV19 combines with J gene TRBJ2-7, with 7 bases that match TRBD2. The germline gives CDR1 LNHDA, CDR2 SQIVND (reference sequence). V was pared by 3 bases and J by 3 bases, with 2 bases of the junction left unmatched. This CDR3 has 13 amino acids. The CDR3 DNA sequence: TGTGCCAGTAGTATTCGGGGGGTCTACGAGCAGTACTTC. This sequence encodes CASSIRGVYEQYF.

DNA for the CDR3: TGTGCCACTTCGGAGGGTCGGTCACCCCTCCACTTT. This gives the protein CATSEGRSPLHF. The gene calls are TRBV15 and TRBJ1-6, with D unresolved. CDR3 length: 12 amino acids. Germline loops: CDR1 LNHNV, CDR2 YYDKDF (reference sequence). V lost 9 bases to trimming and J lost 10 bases, with 13 bases between them.

The chain has TRBV28 and TRBJ2-3; the match to TRBD2 covers 7 bases. The CDR3 contains 18 residues. The V and J ends lost 2 bases and 0 bases, in that order; junction bases with no gene match: 11. Per germline, CDR1 MDHEN and CDR2 SYDVKM. CDR3 sequence reads: CASSLPLLARDSTDTQYF. CDR3 coding DNA: TGTGCCAGCAGTTTACCGTTACTAGCGCGGGATAGCACAGATACGCAGTATTTT.

This clone was seen only a few times. The chain is built from TRBV7-2 and TRBJ2-2; TRBD1 might be the D (5 bases). Germline-derived CDR1 and CDR2 are SGHTA and FQGNSA. The CDR3 extends over 14 amino acids. Between the trimmed V and J ends, which lost 8 bases and 0 bases, there was a span of 10 bases. Here the CDR3 DNA reads TGTGCCAGCTCGGCGACAGCGAACACCGGGGAGCTGTTTTTT. This encodes CASSATANTGELFF.

This clone has a handful of counts. The rearrangement joins TRBV12-5 to TRBJ1-2, with D perhaps matching TRBD1 (5 bases). CDR3 length: 16 residues. The germline V and J ends were trimmed by 1 base and 7 bases, with 19 bases remaining between them. Germline V CDR1 and CDR2: LGHNT, FRNRAP. As DNA, the CDR3 is TGTGCTAGTGGTTTGGGGATTAGTGGGGGGGATCGTGGCTACACCTTC. Translating it yields CASGLGISGGDRGYTF.

The chain is built from TRBV30 and TRBJ2-5; 10 bases match TRBD2. This CDR3 is 15 amino acids long. CDR1 and CDR2 from the germline V gene are GTSNPN and SVGIG (reference sequence). V lost 5 bases, J lost 2 bases, and 8 bases stayed unmatched. CDR3 in DNA: TGTGCCTGGGATTTTAGCGGGGGGATTCAAGAGACCCAGTACTTC. This codes for CAWDFSGGIQETQYF.

This chain uses TRBV7-2 with TRBJ2-2; D may be TRBD1 (5 bases). The CDR3 runs 14 residues. The germline V and J ends were trimmed by 6 bases and 6 bases, with 14 bases remaining between them. Germline assignment: CDR1 SGHTA and CDR2 FQGNSA. The CDR3 nucleotides are TGTGCCAGCAGATCACAGGTTTCGGCCGGGGAGCTGTTTTTT. This translates into CASRSQVSAGELFF. The full variable domain, completed using reference TRBV7-2 and TRBJ2-2, is GAGVSQSPSNKVTEKGKDVELRCDPISGHTALYWYRQSLGQGLEFLIYFQGNSAPDKSGLPSDRFSAERTGGSVSTLTIQRTQQEDSAVYLCASRSQVSAGELFFGEGSRLTVL.

V and J are TRBV9 and TRBJ1-6; no clear D gene. The germline V and J ends were trimmed by 0 bases and 4 bases, with 5 bases remaining between them. Germline V gene sequence: CDR1 SGDLS, CDR2 YYNGEE. The CDR3 sequence is 14 residues long. The CDR3 sequence is CASSVAGYNSPLHF. The DNA of the CDR3 is TGTGCCAGCAGCGTAGCCGGTTATAATTCACCCCTCCACTTT.

This chain joins TRBV11-2 and TRBJ2-3; TRBD2 is a possible D gene (6 bases). The CDR3 totals 18 residues. Germline V gene sequence: CDR1 SGHAT, CDR2 FQNNGV. V was cut by 1 base and J by 1 base, with 18 bases left in between. In nucleotides, the CDR3 is TGTGCCAGCAGCTTAGGTACCGGGAGTGGTCGTCGCACAGATACGCAGTATTTT. It yields the protein CASSLGTGSGRRTDTQYF. Combining the CDR3 with reference TRBV11-2 and TRBJ2-3 gives the whole variable domain EAGVAQSPRYKIIEKRQSVAFWCNPISGHATLYWYQQILGQGPKLLIQFQNNGVVDDSQLPKDRFSAERLKGVDSTLKIQPAKLEDSAVYLCASSLGTGSGRRTDTQYFGPGTRLTVL.

This clone was picked up a small number of times. The V and J genes are TRBV4-2 and TRBJ1-5, with D tentatively TRBD1 (6 bases). Trimming cost V 3 bases and J 0 bases, with 27 bases left between them. The CDR3 is 21 residues long. From germline, CDR1 is LGHNA and CDR2 YNFKEQ. Here the CDR3 reads CASSHPRPFLRQVTSNQPQHF. CDR3 DNA sequence: TGTGCCAGCAGCCATCCACGTCCTTTTCTTAGACAGGTAACTAGCAATCAGCCCCAGCATTTT.

V is TRBV2 and J is TRBJ2-7; no clear D. This CDR3 is 13 amino acids long. CDR1 SNHLY and CDR2 FYNNEI come from the germline V gene. V was clipped by 3 bases and J by 4 bases, with 10 bases between them. The DNA for the CDR3 is TGTGCCAGCAGTGAGGGCACCTTTTACGAGCAGTACTTC. It encodes CASSEGTFYEQYF.

This clone came up a few times. V and J are TRBV10-3 and TRBJ1-6, with 7 positions matching TRBD1. This CDR3 is 14 amino acids long. The V and J ends lost 7 bases and 5 bases, in that order; junction bases with no gene match: 5. CDR1 is ENHRY, CDR2 SYGVKD, per germline. As DNA, the CDR3 is TGTGCCATCAAAAATACAGGGGATAATTCACCCCTCCACTTT. Translated: CAIKNTGDNSPLHF.

A single count supports this clone. The V call is TRBV7-2, the J call TRBJ2-7, with 13 positions matching TRBD2. Losses at the gene ends were 5 bases for V and 4 bases for J; bases not matched to a gene: 5. The CDR3 contains 15 residues. Germline loops: CDR1 SGHTA, CDR2 FQGNSA. The CDR3 reads CASSNRLAGGYEQYF. CDR3 coding DNA: TGTGCCAGCAGCAACCGACTAGCGGGAGGATACGAGCAGTACTTC.

V and J are TRBV18 and TRBJ1-1; the D gene is possibly TRBD1 (5 bases). With 5 bases removed from V and 4 bases from J, the gap between germline ends came to 23 bases. The CDR3 length is 17 residues. CDR1 and CDR2 (germline): KGHSH, LQKENI. The CDR3 is CASSATYNAGIRTEAFF. The CDR3 region has the DNA TGTGCCAGCTCAGCCACCTATAATGCAGGGATTCGCACTGAAGCTTTCTTT.

This sequence joins TRBV5-1 and TRBJ1-2; 7 bases align to TRBD1. The CDR3 spans 12 residues. The germline gives CDR1 SGHRS, CDR2 YFSETQ. The J segment lost 5 bases and the V segment lost 2 bases, leaving 0 bases of the junction unmatched. The CDR3 spells CASSLQGYGYTF. The DNA of the CDR3 is TGCGCCAGCAGCTTACAGGGGTATGGCTACACCTTC. Full variable domain (outside the CDR3, taken from reference TRBV5-1 and TRBJ1-2): KAGVTQTPRYLIKTRGQQVTLSCSPISGHRSVSWYQQTPGQGLQFLFEYFSETQRNKGNFPGRFSGRQFSNSRSEMNVSTLELGDSALYLCASSLQGYGYTFGSGTRLTVV.

V is TRBV28 and J is TRBJ2-4, with D possibly matching TRBD1 (5 bases). V was cut by 3 bases and J by 4 bases, with 19 bases left in between. The CDR3 has 17 residues. Germline lookup yields CDR1 MDHEN and CDR2 SYDVKM. The CDR3 loop is CASSLSVGQEGKNIQYF. The CDR3 DNA is TGTGCCAGCAGTTTGAGTGTGGGGCAGGAAGGAAAAAACATTCAGTACTTC.

This clone turned up a few times. V is TRBV7-9 and J is TRBJ2-2; D is unresolved. With 5 bases removed from V and 7 bases from J, the gap between germline ends came to 5 bases. Germline CDR1 SEHNR, CDR2 FQNEAQ (reference sequence). This CDR3 is built from 11 residues. The CDR3 region has the DNA TGTGCCAGCAGCCCCTACGGGGAGCTGTTTTTT. Its protein product is CASSPYGELFF.

To note about this clone: Additional DNA sequences in this sample encode the identical CDR3. The V and J genes are TRBV6-5 and TRBJ1-6; D might be TRBD1 (5 bases). Germline V lookup: CDR1 MNHEY, CDR2 SVGAGI. V gave up 5 bases and J gave up 7 bases, with 9 bases separating them. CDR3 length: 13 amino acids. The CDR3 here is CASSQGGNSPLHF. The DNA of the CDR3 is TGTGCCAGCAGTCAGGGTGGCAATTCACCCCTCCACTTT.

This chain uses TRBV28 with TRBJ2-1, with D tentatively TRBD2 (6 bases). CDR1 is MDHEN, CDR2 SYDVKM, per germline. This CDR3 spans 11 amino acids. Between the trimmed V and J ends, which lost 7 bases and 9 bases, there was a span of 10 bases. DNA for the CDR3: TGTGCCAGCACGCGGGGAGTTGAGCAGTTCTTC. As protein: CASTRGVEQFF.

Written as DNA, the CDR3 is TGTGCCAGCAGACCAATGGGACTAGCGGGAGGTGAGGAGTACTTC. This translates into CASRPMGLAGGEEYF. V gene TRBV7-2 combines with J gene TRBJ2-7; 15 bases are a match to TRBD2. The CDR3 sequence is 15 residues long. Germline V gives CDR1 SGHTA, CDR2 FQGNSA. The junction had 11 bases not matched to a gene; V was cut back by 6 bases and J by 11 bases.